The clone carrying this T cell receptor beta chain has ten or more counts. Its antigen is not known. The data were taken from a study of Graves' ophthalmopathy and Graves' hyperthyroidism. Study-wide results and caveats: Prediction of ophthalmopathy progression reached about 70% sensitivity and under 80% specificity. A roughly 80% specificity and nearly 90% sensitivity were achieved by a 13-signature model that separated ophthalmopathy from stable hyperthyroidism.

None of the included patients had other autoimmune diseases, uncontrolled infections, pregnancy or lactation, as these led to exclusion. V was cut by 10 bases and J by 7 bases, with 21 bases left in between. This CDR3 contains 13 residues. Per germline, CDR1 SGDLS and CDR2 YYNGEE. Amplification of TCR beta CDR3 regions used RNA transcripts. Second-round multiplex PCR followed a first-round RT-PCR using HTBI primers. Each CDR3 protein gets one entry after TCRdb re-called the multiplex PCR reads with MiXCR. This table holds 650,000 to 800,000 distinct CDR3 sequences, about two fifths found once. The TCR sequence derives from an adult man with Graves' ophthalmopathy. The chain combines TRBV9 with TRBJ2-7; D is tentatively TRBD1 or TRBD2 (6 bases each). The sample taken for sequencing was peripheral blood. CDR3 protein: CAPRPSGAKEQYF. The CDR3 DNA is TGTGCCCCTCGACCCTCGGGGGCGAAGGAGCAGTACTTC.